This TCR beta chain was sequenced during a study of vaccination effects on CD4 cells after COVID-19. Isolation of CD4+ T cells took place after about nine days of culture. As their vaccination, participants received two doses of either BNT162b2 or mRNA-1273. IL-2 medium took the place of half the medium on both days 3 and 7. About this clone: Its antigen is still unknown.

Findings and caveats of the study: There were few convalescent patients in the study and no early post-infection timepoints. Marked clonal contraction was seen late after vaccination (in both infection- and vaccine-induced clones).

V was shortened by 0 bases and J by 5 bases, with 13 bases between the two germline ends. The length of the CDR3 is 15 residues. Germline loops: CDR1 KGHSH, CDR2 LQKENI. Produced via immunoSEQ multiplex PCR; TCRdb's table is partial and in-frame only. The sample carries about 45,000 clones, approximately 70% recorded once. This chain uses TRBV18 with TRBJ1-2, with D hard to call. This TCR came from a human donor who received a COVID-19 vaccine. The input for sequencing was CD4+ T cells from PBMCs cultured without peptide, taken after COVID-19 vaccination. The CDR3 region has the DNA TGTGCCAGCTCACCACCGATCGGGAGCCTTTATGGCTACACCTTC. This encodes CASSPPIGSLYGYTF.